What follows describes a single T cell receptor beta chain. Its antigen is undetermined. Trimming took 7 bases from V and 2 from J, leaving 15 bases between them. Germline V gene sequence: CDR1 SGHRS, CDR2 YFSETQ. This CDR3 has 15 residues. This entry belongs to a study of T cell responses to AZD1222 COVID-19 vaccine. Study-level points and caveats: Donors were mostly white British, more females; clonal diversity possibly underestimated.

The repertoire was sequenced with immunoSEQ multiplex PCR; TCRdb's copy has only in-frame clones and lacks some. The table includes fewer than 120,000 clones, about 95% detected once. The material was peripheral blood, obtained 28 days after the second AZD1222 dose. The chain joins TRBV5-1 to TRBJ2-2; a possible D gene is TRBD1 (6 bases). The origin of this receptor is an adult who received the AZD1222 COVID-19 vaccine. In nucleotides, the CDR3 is TGCGCCAGCTGGGACACACCGACAAACACCGGGGAGCTGTTTTTT. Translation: CASWDTPTNTGELFF.